A selection of T cell receptor beta chains follows, all from one sample in a study of regulatory T cells in long-lasting Graves disease. Via MiXCR, TCRdb re-called the multiplex PCR reads, giving one row per CDR3 protein. Among approximately 470,000 distinct CDR3 sequences, around 15% were seen once, and the ten largest hold 9% to 15%. These records were also assigned to another study, of T cells in Graves' hyperthyroidism and ophthalmopathy.

The specimen was peripheral blood mononuclear cells (PBMCs), collected at new diagnosis, from a patient treated with antithyroid drugs. The receptor set was obtained from a man between 35 and 55 years old with Graves disease. The CDR3 runs from the conserved cysteine through the conserved F or W. Each record gives: J gene, V gene, clone size, D gene, CDR3 protein, CDR3 DNA. The D gene is left open where the match is weak. Expanded clones get a size class; other rows say once, few or many, or leave the size out.

j_gene: TRBJ1-5
v_gene: TRBV5-1
abundance: few
d_gene: .
CDR3aa: CASSLGSSNQPQHF
CDR3nt: TGCGCCAGCAGCTTGGGCAGTAGCAATCAGCCCCAGCATTTT

j_gene: TRBJ1-4
v_gene: TRBV18
abundance: many
d_gene: .
CDR3aa: CASSADTNEKLFF
CDR3nt: TGTGCCAGCTCAGCCGACACTAATGAAAAACTGTTTTTT

j_gene: TRBJ1-3
v_gene: TRBV29-1
abundance: .
d_gene: .
CDR3aa: CSVEMFVGNTIYF
CDR3nt: TGCAGCGTTGAGATGTTCGTTGGAAACACCATATATTTT

j_gene: TRBJ2-7
v_gene: TRBV12-3/TRBV12-4
abundance: many
d_gene: .
CDR3aa: CASSTPLRGYEQYF
CDR3nt: TGTGCCAGCAGCACCCCCCTACGAGGGTACGAGCAGTACTTC

j_gene: TRBJ1-5
v_gene: TRBV28
abundance: few
d_gene: .
CDR3aa: CASRGQNQNQPQHF
CDR3nt: TGTGCCAGCCGAGGACAGAACCAAAATCAGCCCCAGCATTTT

j_gene: TRBJ1-1
v_gene: TRBV20-1
abundance: .
d_gene: .
CDR3aa: CSADPTGMNTEALF
CDR3nt: TGCAGTGCTGACCCTACAGGGATGAACACTGAAGCTCTCTTT

j_gene: TRBJ2-3
v_gene: TRBV6-2/TRBV6-3
abundance: many
d_gene: TRBD2
CDR3aa: CASSYAGANTDTQYF
CDR3nt: TGTGCCAGCAGTTACGCGGGAGCAAACACAGATACGCAGTATTTT

j_gene: TRBJ2-7
v_gene: TRBV3-1
abundance: many
d_gene: TRBD1
CDR3aa: CASSRGQGLYYEQYF
CDR3nt: TGTGCCAGCAGCCGTGGACAGGGACTTTACTACGAGCAGTACTTC

j_gene: TRBJ2-2
v_gene: TRBV6-1
abundance: few
d_gene: .
CDR3aa: CASSEFQGWAGELFF
CDR3nt: TGTGCCAGCAGTGAATTCCAGGGGTGGGCCGGGGAGCTGTTTTTT

j_gene: TRBJ2-2
v_gene: TRBV18
abundance: .
d_gene: .
CDR3aa: CASSPPKGGVDRELFF
CDR3nt: TGTGCCAGCTCACCACCGAAAGGCGGAGTGGACCGGGAGCTGTTTTTT

j_gene: TRBJ2-1
v_gene: TRBV12-3/TRBV12-4
abundance: .
d_gene: TRBD2
CDR3aa: CASNSGLAGAYNEQFF
CDR3nt: TGTGCCAGCAATTCGGGTCTAGCGGGGGCCTACAATGAGCAGTTCTTC

j_gene: TRBJ2-5
v_gene: TRBV30
abundance: many
d_gene: .
CDR3aa: CAWNEISIRETQYF
CDR3nt: TGTGCCTGGAATGAGATTAGCATTAGAGAGACCCAGTACTTC

j_gene: TRBJ2-7
v_gene: TRBV18
abundance: many
d_gene: .
CDR3aa: CASSPSPGSSYEQYF
CDR3nt: TGTGCCAGCTCACCATCCCCGGGGAGCTCCTACGAGCAGTACTTC

j_gene: TRBJ2-3
v_gene: TRBV19
abundance: .
d_gene: TRBD1
CDR3aa: CASTVTGGSDTQYF
CDR3nt: TGTGCCAGTACCGTGACAGGGGGGTCAGATACGCAGTATTTT

j_gene: TRBJ2-1
v_gene: TRBV27
abundance: .
d_gene: TRBD2
CDR3aa: CASSLYGTSGNNEQFF
CDR3nt: TGTGCCAGCAGTTTATATGGGACTAGCGGGAACAATGAGCAGTTCTTC

j_gene: TRBJ2-4
v_gene: TRBV29-1
abundance: many
d_gene: .
CDR3aa: CSVEDEGLKNIQYF
CDR3nt: TGCAGCGTTGAAGACGAAGGGCTCAAAAACATTCAGTACTTC

j_gene: TRBJ2-1
v_gene: TRBV24-1
abundance: many
d_gene: .
CDR3aa: CATSNYLTYNEQFF
CDR3nt: TGTGCCACCAGTAACTACCTAACCTACAATGAGCAGTTCTTC

j_gene: TRBJ2-1
v_gene: TRBV12-3/TRBV12-4
abundance: .
d_gene: .
CDR3aa: CASSGQSLSYNEQFF
CDR3nt: TGTGCCAGCAGTGGACAGTCCCTCTCCTACAATGAGCAGTTCTTC

j_gene: TRBJ2-5
v_gene: TRBV24-1
abundance: many
d_gene: TRBD1
CDR3aa: CASQTGGVLETQYF
CDR3nt: TGTGCCAGTCAGACAGGGGGCGTGTTGGAGACCCAGTACTTC

j_gene: TRBJ2-7
v_gene: TRBV19
abundance: few
d_gene: .
CDR3aa: CASSIGPEQYF
CDR3nt: TGTGCCAGTAGTATTGGACCCGAGCAGTACTTC

j_gene: TRBJ2-3
v_gene: TRBV15
abundance: few
d_gene: TRBD1
CDR3aa: CATSARGLTSTDTQYF
CDR3nt: TGTGCCACCAGCGCCAGGGGGCTTACCAGCACAGATACGCAGTATTTT

j_gene: TRBJ2-3
v_gene: TRBV28
abundance: many
d_gene: .
CDR3aa: CASSRWTSQYF
CDR3nt: TGTGCCAGCAGCCGATGGACTTCCCAGTATTTT

j_gene: TRBJ2-2
v_gene: TRBV10-1
abundance: few
d_gene: .
CDR3aa: CASSDQGGNTGELFF
CDR3nt: TGCGCCAGCAGTGACCAGGGGGGGAACACCGGGGAGCTGTTTTTT

j_gene: TRBJ1-5
v_gene: TRBV19
abundance: .
d_gene: .
CDR3aa: CASLRGRGYNQPQHF
CDR3nt: TGTGCCAGTCTACGAGGACGGGGGTACAATCAGCCCCAGCATTTT

j_gene: TRBJ2-1
v_gene: TRBV3-1
abundance: many
d_gene: .
CDR3aa: CASSPSGGRTDEQFF
CDR3nt: TGTGCCAGCAGCCCCTCGGGCGGTCGAACAGATGAGCAGTTCTTC